This TCR beta chain was profiled in a study of T cells in localized non-small cell lung cancer. In regard to this clone: Other DNA sequences in the sample encode the same CDR3.

Libraries were prepared by immunoSEQ multiplex PCR; TCRdb keeps only in-frame clonotypes and omits some of them. This table holds around 48,000 clones, approximately 80% found once. V was clipped by 6 bases and J by 7 bases; unmatched bases: 9. This CDR3 is built from 14 residues. Germline V lookup: CDR1 MDHEN, CDR2 SYDVKM. The genes are TRBV28 and TRBJ2-1; 7 positions agree with TRBD1. The TCR sequence derives from a man aged 35-69 years with stage I squamous cell lung carcinoma. The source was peripheral blood, collected before any cancer treatment. The CDR3 here is CASSRGQARNEQFF. CDR3 DNA sequence: TGTGCCAGCAGCCGCGGACAGGCACGGAATGAGCAGTTCTTC.